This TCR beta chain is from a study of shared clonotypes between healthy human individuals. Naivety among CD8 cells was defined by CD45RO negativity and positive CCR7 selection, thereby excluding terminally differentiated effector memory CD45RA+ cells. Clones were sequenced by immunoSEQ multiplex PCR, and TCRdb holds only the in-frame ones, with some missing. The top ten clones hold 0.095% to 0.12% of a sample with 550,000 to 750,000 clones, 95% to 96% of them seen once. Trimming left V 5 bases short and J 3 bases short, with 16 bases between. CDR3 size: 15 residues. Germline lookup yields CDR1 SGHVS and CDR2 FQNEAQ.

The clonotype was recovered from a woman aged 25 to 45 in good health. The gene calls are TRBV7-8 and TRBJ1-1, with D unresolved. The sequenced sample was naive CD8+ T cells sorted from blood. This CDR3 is CASSGVGGDYTEAFF. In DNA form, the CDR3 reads TGTGCCAGCAGCGGTGTCGGAGGAGACTACACTGAAGCTTTCTTT.